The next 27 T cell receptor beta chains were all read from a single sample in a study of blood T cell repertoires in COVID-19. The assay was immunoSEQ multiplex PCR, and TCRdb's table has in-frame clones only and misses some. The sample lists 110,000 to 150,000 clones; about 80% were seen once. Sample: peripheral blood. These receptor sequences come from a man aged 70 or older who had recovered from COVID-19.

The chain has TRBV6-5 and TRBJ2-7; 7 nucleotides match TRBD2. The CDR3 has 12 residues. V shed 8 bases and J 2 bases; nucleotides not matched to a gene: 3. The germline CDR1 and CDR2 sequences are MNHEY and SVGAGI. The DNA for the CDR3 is TGTGCCAGCGTGGGAGGGGCCTACGAGCAGTACTTC. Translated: CASVGGAYEQYF.

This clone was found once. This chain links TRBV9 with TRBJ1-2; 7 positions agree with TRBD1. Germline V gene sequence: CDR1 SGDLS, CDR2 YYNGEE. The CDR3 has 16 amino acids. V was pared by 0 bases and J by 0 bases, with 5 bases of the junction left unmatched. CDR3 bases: TGTGCCAGCAGCGTAGGTGGGACAGCCGCTAACTATGGCTACACCTTC. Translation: CASSVGGTAANYGYTF.

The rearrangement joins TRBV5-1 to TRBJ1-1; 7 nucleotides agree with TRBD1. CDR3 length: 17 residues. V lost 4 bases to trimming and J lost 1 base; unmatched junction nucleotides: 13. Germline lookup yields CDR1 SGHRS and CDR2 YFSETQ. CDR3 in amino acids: CASSPEGAGWGNTEAFF. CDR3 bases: TGCGCCAGCAGCCCCGAGGGGGCAGGATGGGGGAACACTGAAGCTTTCTTT.

CDR3 amino acids: CASSPEDFRGDTQYF. DNA for the CDR3: TGTGCCAGCAGCCCCGAGGACTTCAGGGGAGATACGCAGTATTTT. The J gene is TRBJ2-3, the V gene TRBV7-3; the D gene is possibly TRBD1 (6 bases). Trimming pared 5 bases from V and 5 bases from J, leaving 17 bases between. Germline V gene sequence: CDR1 SGHTA, CDR2 FQGTGA. This CDR3 is 15 amino acids long. The full variable domain, with the rest looked up from reference TRBV7-3 and TRBJ2-3, is GAGVSQTPSNKVTEKGKYVELRCDPISGHTALYWYRQSLGQGPEFLIYFQGTGAADDSGLPNDRFFAVRPEGSVSTLKIQRTERGDSAVYLCASSPEDFRGDTQYFGPGTRLTVL.

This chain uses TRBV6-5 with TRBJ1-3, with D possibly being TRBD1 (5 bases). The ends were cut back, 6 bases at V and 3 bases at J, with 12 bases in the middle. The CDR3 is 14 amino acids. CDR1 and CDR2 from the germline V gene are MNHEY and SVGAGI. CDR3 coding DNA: TGTGCCAGCAGCCAGGAGGGGAGTGGAAACACCATATATTTT. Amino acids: CASSQEGSGNTIYF.

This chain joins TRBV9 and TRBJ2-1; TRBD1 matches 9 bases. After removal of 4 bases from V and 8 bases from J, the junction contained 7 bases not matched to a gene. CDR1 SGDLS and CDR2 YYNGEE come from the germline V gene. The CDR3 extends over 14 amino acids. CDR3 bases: TGTGCCAGCAGCTTCCGGGACAGGGTGGATGAGCAGTTCTTC. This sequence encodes CASSFRDRVDEQFF.

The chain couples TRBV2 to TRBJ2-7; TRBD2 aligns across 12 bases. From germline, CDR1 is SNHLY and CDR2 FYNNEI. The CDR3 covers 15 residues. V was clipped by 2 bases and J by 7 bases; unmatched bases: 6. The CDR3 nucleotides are TGTGCCAGCAGTGAAAGACTAGCGGGAGCGGGTGAGCAGTACTTC. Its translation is CASSERLAGAGEQYF.

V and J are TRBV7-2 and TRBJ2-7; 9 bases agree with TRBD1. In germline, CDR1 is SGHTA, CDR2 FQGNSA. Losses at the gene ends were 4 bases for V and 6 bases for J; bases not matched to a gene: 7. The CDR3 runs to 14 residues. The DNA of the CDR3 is TGTGCCAGCAGCTCGGCGGACAGGGGAGGCGAGCAGTACTTC. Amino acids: CASSSADRGGEQYF.

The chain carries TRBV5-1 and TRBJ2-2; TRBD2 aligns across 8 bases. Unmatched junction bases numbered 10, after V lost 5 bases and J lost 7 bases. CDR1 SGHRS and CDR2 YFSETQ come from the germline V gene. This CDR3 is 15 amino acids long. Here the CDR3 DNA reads TGCGCCAGCAGAACCAGCGGGAGTTCTGTCGGGGAGCTGTTTTTT. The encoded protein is CASRTSGSSVGELFF.

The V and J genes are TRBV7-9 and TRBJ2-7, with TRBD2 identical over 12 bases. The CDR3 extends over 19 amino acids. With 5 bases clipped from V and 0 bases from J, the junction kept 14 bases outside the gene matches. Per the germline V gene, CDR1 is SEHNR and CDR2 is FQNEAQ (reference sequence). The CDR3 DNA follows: TGTGCCAGCAGCCCCCCGCCAACTAGCGGGGGGTTAAGCTCCTACGAGCAGTACTTC. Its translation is CASSPPPTSGGLSSYEQYF.

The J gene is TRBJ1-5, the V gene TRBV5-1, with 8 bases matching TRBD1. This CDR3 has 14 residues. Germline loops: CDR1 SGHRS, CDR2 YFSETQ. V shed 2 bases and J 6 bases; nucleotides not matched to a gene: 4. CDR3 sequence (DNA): TGCGCCAGCAGCTTCGGACAGGGAGGTCAGCCCCAGCATTTT. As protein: CASSFGQGGQPQHF.

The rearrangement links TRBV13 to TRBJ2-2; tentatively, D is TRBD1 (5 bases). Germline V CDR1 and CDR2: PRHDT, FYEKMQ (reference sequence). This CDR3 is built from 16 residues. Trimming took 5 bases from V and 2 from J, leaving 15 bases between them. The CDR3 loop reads CASSRDRRRNTGELFF. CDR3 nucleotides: TGTGCCAGCAGCAGAGACAGAAGAAGAAACACCGGGGAGCTGTTTTTT.

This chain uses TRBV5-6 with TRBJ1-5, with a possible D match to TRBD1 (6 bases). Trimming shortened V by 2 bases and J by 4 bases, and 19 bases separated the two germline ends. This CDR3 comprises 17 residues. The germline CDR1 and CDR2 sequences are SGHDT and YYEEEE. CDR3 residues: CASSFSGQRGRNQPQHF. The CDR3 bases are TGTGCCAGCAGCTTTTCGGGGCAAAGGGGGAGAAATCAGCCCCAGCATTTT.

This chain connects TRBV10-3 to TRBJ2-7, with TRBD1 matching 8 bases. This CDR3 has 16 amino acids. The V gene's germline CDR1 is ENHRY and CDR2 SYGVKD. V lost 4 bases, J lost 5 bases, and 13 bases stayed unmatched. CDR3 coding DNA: TGTGCCATCAGTGGGGGGCTAGGACAGGGCGCTCACGAGCAGTACTTC. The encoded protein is CAISGGLGQGAHEQYF.

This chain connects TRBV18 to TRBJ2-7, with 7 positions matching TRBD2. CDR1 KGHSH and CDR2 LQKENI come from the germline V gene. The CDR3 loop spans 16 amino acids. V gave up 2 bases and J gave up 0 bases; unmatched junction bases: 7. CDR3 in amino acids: CASSPTPGLNSYEQYF. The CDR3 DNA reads TGTGCCAGCTCACCAACGCCGGGACTAAACTCCTACGAGCAGTACTTC.

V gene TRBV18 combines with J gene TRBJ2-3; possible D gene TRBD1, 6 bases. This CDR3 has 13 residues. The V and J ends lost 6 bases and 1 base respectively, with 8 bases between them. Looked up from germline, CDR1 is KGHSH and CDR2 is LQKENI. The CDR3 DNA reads TGTGCCAGCTCGCGGACAGGCACAGATACGCAGTATTTT. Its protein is CASSRTGTDTQYF.

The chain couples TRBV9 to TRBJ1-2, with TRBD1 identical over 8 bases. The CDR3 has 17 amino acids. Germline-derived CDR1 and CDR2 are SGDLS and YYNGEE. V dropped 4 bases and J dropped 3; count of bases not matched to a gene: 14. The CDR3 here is CASSISSGTGIYYGYTF. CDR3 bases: TGTGCCAGCAGCATTTCATCCGGGACAGGTATCTACTATGGCTACACCTTC.

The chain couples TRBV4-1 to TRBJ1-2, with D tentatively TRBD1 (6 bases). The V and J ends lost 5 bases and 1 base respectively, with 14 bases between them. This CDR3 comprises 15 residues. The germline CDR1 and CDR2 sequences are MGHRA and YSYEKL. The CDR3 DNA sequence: TGCGCCAGCAGCGGATTAAGGACAGATAACTATGGCTACACCTTC. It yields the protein CASSGLRTDNYGYTF.

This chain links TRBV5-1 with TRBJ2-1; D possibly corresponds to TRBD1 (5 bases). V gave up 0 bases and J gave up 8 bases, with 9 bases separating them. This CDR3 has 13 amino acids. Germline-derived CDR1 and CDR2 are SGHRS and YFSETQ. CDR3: CASSLGGRDEQFF. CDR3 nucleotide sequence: TGCGCCAGCAGCTTGGGGGGCAGGGATGAGCAGTTCTTC.

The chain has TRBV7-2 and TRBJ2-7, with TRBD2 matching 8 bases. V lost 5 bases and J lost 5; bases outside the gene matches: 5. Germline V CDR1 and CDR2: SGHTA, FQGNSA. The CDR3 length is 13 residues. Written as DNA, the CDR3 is TGTGCCAGCAGCCGGGGACTAGGGGACGAGCAGTACTTC. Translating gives CASSRGLGDEQYF.

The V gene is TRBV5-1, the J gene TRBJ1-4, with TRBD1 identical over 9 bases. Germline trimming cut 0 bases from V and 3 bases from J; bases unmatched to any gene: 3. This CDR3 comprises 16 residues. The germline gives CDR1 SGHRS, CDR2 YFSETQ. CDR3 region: CASSLGGQGSNEKLFF. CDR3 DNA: TGCGCCAGCAGCTTGGGGGGACAGGGTTCTAATGAAAAACTGTTTTTT. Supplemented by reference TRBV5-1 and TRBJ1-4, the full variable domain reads KAGVTQTPRYLIKTRGQQVTLSCSPISGHRSVSWYQQTPGQGLQFLFEYFSETQRNKGNFPGRFSGRQFSNSRSEMNVSTLELGDSALYLCASSLGGQGSNEKLFFGSGTQLSVL.

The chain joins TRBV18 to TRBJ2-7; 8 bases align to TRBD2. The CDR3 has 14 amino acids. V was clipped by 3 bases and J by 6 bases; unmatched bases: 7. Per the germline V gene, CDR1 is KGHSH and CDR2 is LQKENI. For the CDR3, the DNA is TGTGCCAGCTCACCTACGGGAGGGTGGTTCGAGCAGTACTTC. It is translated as CASSPTGGWFEQYF. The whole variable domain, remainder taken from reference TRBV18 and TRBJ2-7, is NAGVMQNPRHLVRRRGQEARLRCSPMKGHSHVYWYRQLPEEGLKFMVYLQKENIIDESGMPKERFSAEFPKEGPSILRIQQVVRGDSAAYFCASSPTGGWFEQYFGPGTRLTVT.

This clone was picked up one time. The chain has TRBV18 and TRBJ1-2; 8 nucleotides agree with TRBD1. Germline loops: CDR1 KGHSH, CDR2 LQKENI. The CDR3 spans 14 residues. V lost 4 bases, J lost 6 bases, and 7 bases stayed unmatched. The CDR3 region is CASSRTGTGDGYTF. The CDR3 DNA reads TGTGCCAGCTCACGAACAGGGACAGGCGATGGCTACACCTTC.

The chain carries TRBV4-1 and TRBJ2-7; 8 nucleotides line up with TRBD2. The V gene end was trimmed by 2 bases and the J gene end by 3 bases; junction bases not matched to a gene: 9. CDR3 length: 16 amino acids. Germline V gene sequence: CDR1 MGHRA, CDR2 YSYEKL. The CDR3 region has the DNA TGCGCCAGCAGCCAAAGTTTCTATCGGGAGGGCTACGAGCAGTACTTC. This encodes CASSQSFYREGYEQYF.

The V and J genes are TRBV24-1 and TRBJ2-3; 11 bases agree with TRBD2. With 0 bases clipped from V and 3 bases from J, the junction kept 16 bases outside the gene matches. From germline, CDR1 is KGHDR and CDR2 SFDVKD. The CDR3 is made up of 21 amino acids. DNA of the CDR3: TGTGCCACCAGTGATTTGTGGGACAGCTTTACTAGCGGGAGTTGGACAGATACGCAGTATTTT. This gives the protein CATSDLWDSFTSGSWTDTQYF.

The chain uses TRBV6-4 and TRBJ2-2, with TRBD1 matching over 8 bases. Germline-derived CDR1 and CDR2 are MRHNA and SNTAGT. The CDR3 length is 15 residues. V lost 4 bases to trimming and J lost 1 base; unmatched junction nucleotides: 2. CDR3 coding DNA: TGTGCCAGCAGTGCCGGGACAGGGAACACCGGGGAGCTGTTTTTT. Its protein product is CASSAGTGNTGELFF.

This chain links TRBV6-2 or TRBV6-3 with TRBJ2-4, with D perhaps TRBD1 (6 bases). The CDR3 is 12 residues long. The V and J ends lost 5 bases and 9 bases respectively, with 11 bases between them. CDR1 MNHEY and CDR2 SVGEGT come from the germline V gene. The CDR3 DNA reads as TGTGCCAGCAGTGATAGAGGGGGCATTCAGTACTTC. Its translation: CASSDRGGIQYF.